A selection of T cell receptor beta chains follows, all from one sample in a study of blood T cell repertoires in COVID-19. Sequencing was performed with immunoSEQ multiplex PCR; in TCRdb, only in-frame clones are kept and a portion is missing. The sample consists of fewer than 200,000 clones, roughly 80% of them appearing once. The source material was PBMCs or T cells enriched from blood (not recorded which). Receptor source: a woman aged 60-75 years with acute COVID-19. Both conserved end residues are part of each CDR3. Fields, in order: D gene, clone size, V gene, J gene, CDR3 protein, CDR3 DNA. The D gene is left open where the match is weak. Part of the rows lack a size; the others show once, few, many or a class for expanded clones.

TRBD1	NA	TRBV23-1	TRBJ2-1	CASSPYRGRDEQFF	TGCGCCAGCAGTCCGTACAGGGGGCGGGATGAGCAGTTCTTC
NA	NA	TRBV3-1/TRBV3-2	TRBJ1-1	CASSSSPGNTEAFF	TGTGCCAGCAGCTCTTCCCCGGGGAACACTGAAGCTTTCTTT
NA	NA	TRBV5-6	TRBJ2-2	CASSLISCGGSVCTGELFF	TGTGCCAGCAGCTTGATTTCGTGCGGGGGCTCGGTTTGCACCGGGGAGCTGTTTTTT
NA	NA	TRBV7-2	TRBJ1-5	CASSPATGGNQPQHF	TGTGCCAGCAGCCCTGCGACAGGTGGCAATCAGCCCCAGCATTTT
NA	few	TRBV30	TRBJ2-2	CAATEANTGELFF	TGTGCGGCGACCGAGGCGAACACCGGGGAGCTGTTTTTT
TRBD1	NA	TRBV24-1	TRBJ1-2	CATSDPTGGSTYGYTF	TGTGCCACCAGTGACCCGACAGGGGGCTCTACCTATGGCTACACCTTC
TRBD1	NA	TRBV19	TRBJ1-1	CASRQDRGSTEAFF	TGTGCCAGTAGACAAGACAGGGGATCCACTGAAGCTTTCTTT
NA	NA	TRBV2	TRBJ1-1	CASSESVTEAFF	TGTGCCAGCAGTGAATCGGTGACTGAAGCTTTCTTT
NA	NA	TRBV10-3	TRBJ1-6	CAISESTTGLNSPLHF	TGTGCCATCAGTGAGTCGACCACAGGGTTGAATTCACCCCTCCACTTT
NA	NA	TRBV5-1	TRBJ2-6	CASSLGQTSGANVLTF	TGCGCCAGCAGCTTAGGACAGACCTCTGGGGCCAACGTCCTGACTTTC
NA	once	TRBV28	TRBJ1-6	CASSLLGESPLHF	TGTGCCAGCAGTTTATTGGGCGAGTCACCCCTCCACTTT
NA	NA	TRBV14	TRBJ2-5	CASSQVFGSEETQYF	TGTGCCAGCAGCCAAGTTTTCGGGAGCGAGGAGACCCAGTACTTC
NA	many	TRBV11-2	TRBJ2-2	CASSLEGLTFTGELFF	TGTGCCAGCAGCTTAGAGGGCCTAACATTCACCGGGGAGCTGTTTTTT
NA	NA	TRBV12-3/TRBV12-4	TRBJ1-2	CASSLQGNYGYTF	TGTGCCAGCAGTTTACAGGGGAACTATGGCTACACCTTC
TRBD1	NA	TRBV5-5	TRBJ1-6	CASSLRTGVDNSPLHF	TGTGCCAGCAGCTTAAGGACAGGGGTGGATAATTCACCCCTCCACTTT
TRBD2	NA	TRBV28	TRBJ2-5	CASTWGGRRETQYF	TGTGCCAGCACGTGGGGAGGGAGAAGGGAGACCCAGTACTTC
NA	once	TRBV18	TRBJ2-1	CASSPLEGVSYNEQFF	TGTGCCAGCTCCCCCCTCGAAGGGGTTTCCTACAATGAGCAGTTCTTC
NA	NA	TRBV29-1	TRBJ2-3	CSPRLGTDTQYF	TGCAGCCCTCGTCTCGGCACAGATACGCAGTATTTT
NA	NA	TRBV4-3	TRBJ1-1	CASSPPGSGEAFF	TGCGCCAGCAGCCCCCCCGGATCGGGTGAAGCTTTCTTT
NA	NA	TRBV4-1	TRBJ1-2	CASSQDPGREDGYTF	TGCGCCAGCAGCCAAGATCCCGGGAGGGAAGATGGCTACACCTTC
NA	NA	TRBV2	TRBJ2-1	CASRRLLGNEQFF	TGTGCCAGCAGGCGGTTACTTGGGAATGAGCAGTTCTTC
NA	NA	TRBV29-1	TRBJ2-5	CSASGTTVGETQYF	TGCAGCGCCTCCGGGACAACGGTTGGAGAGACCCAGTACTTC
TRBD1	NA	TRBV4-2	TRBJ1-2	CASSLTTGEVNYGYTF	TGTGCCAGCAGCCTAACTACAGGGGAAGTTAACTATGGCTACACCTTC
NA	NA	TRBV28	TRBJ1-4	CASSFGGEKEKLFF	TGTGCCAGCAGTTTTGGAGGGGAGAAGGAAAAACTGTTTTTT
NA	NA	TRBV14	TRBJ2-7	CASSHNYEQYF	TGTGCCAGCAGCCATAACTACGAGCAGTACTTC
NA	NA	TRBV5-4	TRBJ2-3	CASSSPEGSDTQYF	TGTGCCAGCAGCTCCCCGGAGGGTTCAGATACGCAGTATTTT
TRBD1	NA	TRBV5-1	TRBJ1-4	CASSPGQGREKLFF	TGCGCCAGCAGCCCTGGACAGGGTCGCGAAAAACTGTTTTTT
TRBD1	NA	TRBV9	TRBJ2-5	CASSKGQAEQETQYF	TGTGCCAGCAGCAAAGGACAGGCCGAGCAAGAGACCCAGTACTTC
NA	NA	TRBV3-1/TRBV3-2	TRBJ2-2	CASSRPQGELFF	TGTGCCAGCTCTCGCCCCCAGGGGGAGCTGTTTTTT
NA	NA	TRBV5-5	TRBJ2-2	CASSPGVAAGELFF	TGTGCCAGCAGCCCCGGAGTCGCGGCCGGGGAGCTGTTTTTT
NA	few	TRBV11-2	TRBJ2-3	CASRLLAVSTDTQYF	TGTGCCAGCAGACTCCTGGCGGTTAGCACAGATACGCAGTATTTT
TRBD1	NA	TRBV27	TRBJ2-7	CASRSHRGYEQYF	TGTGCCAGCAGATCGCACAGGGGTTACGAGCAGTACTTC
TRBD2	NA	TRBV4-2	TRBJ2-1	CASSQGGLAGSSQQFF	TGTGCCAGCAGCCAAGGAGGACTAGCGGGTTCCTCCCAGCAGTTCTTC
TRBD1	once	TRBV7-9	TRBJ1-2	CASSLLQGAGGYTF	TGTGCCAGCAGCTTACTACAGGGGGCAGGTGGCTACACCTTC
NA	few	TRBV19	TRBJ1-1	CASTDPPRDTEAFF	TGTGCCAGTACGGACCCCCCCAGGGACACTGAAGCTTTCTTT
NA	NA	TRBV5-1	TRBJ2-1	CASSLTGVSYNEQFF	TGCGCCAGCAGCTTGACGGGAGTCTCCTACAATGAGCAGTTCTTC
NA	NA	TRBV4-3	TRBJ2-1	CASSQDQNRGASYNEQFF	TGCGCCAGCAGCCAAGATCAGAATCGGGGTGCCTCCTACAATGAGCAGTTCTTC
NA	once	TRBV4-2	TRBJ2-1	CASSQGEFNNEQFF	TGTGCCAGCAGCCAAGGGGAGTTTAACAATGAGCAGTTCTTC
NA	NA	TRBV19	TRBJ1-6	CASEDRSSSYNSPLHF	TGTGCCAGTGAGGACAGATCGAGCTCCTATAATTCACCCCTCCACTTT
TRBD2	NA	TRBV5-1	TRBJ2-7	CASSVGLAGGYEQYF	TGCGCCAGCAGCGTGGGACTAGCGGGAGGGTACGAGCAGTACTTC
NA	NA	TRBV2	TRBJ2-1	CASTPLSLSGFSSYNEQFF	TGTGCCAGCACCCCCCTCTCTTTGTCGGGGTTCAGCTCCTACAATGAGCAGTTCTTC
NA	NA	TRBV4-3	TRBJ1-1	CASSGSGWTEAFF	TGCGCCAGCAGTGGATCAGGGTGGACTGAAGCTTTCTTT